This T cell receptor (beta chain) derives from a study of shared clonotypes between healthy human individuals (dated by TCRdb to 2019 to 2021). Looking at the study overall: The cohort comprised two women and a few men aged 18 to 49 years. For each donor, three plates each were used for CD4 naive and CD4 memory, two plates were used for CD8 naive, and one plate was used for CD8 memory. To estimate repertoire size and how much clonotype sharing occurs between individuals, the study deeply sequenced the blood TCR repertoires of 4 to 6 healthy adults. Libraries were prepared and TCR repertoires were sequenced by different laboratories using diverse techniques, in order to increase sequencing depth and limit assay-specific biases. Between about 0.8 and 8.9 billion PBMCs per donor were obtained by leukapheresis. On the study overall, not on this receptor specifically: The genetic and exposure-history diversity represented was limited by the small number of donors. Naive subsets generally had larger estimated clonotype richness than memory subsets did. Sampling was restricted to blood, and TCR repertoires in tissue are likely to differ from TCR repertoires in blood. Compared with non-shared clonotypes, the clonotypes found in all four sorted-subset donors had higher generation probabilities. Even with the large sequencing depth, rarefaction of the sorted-subset datasets indicated that sequencing was incomplete. Across several donors, around 5% of naive CD4, 3% to 3.5% of naive CD8, 2.3% of memory CD4, and over 0.35% of memory CD8 clonotypes were shared. Based on pairwise subsampling, the degree of clonotype sharing among donors was expected to be affected by sequencing depth.

The donors were healthy, HIV-negative adults who had no recently reported acute infections or vaccinations. All donors were Caucasian adults living in Nashville, Tennessee, USA. CD4+ T cells were enriched by magnetic negative selection; naive cells were then positively selected on CD45RA, and the negative fraction formed the memory subset. Blood was collected by leukapheresis, and PBMCs were isolated by Ficoll-Histopaque density gradient centrifugation and then cryopreserved in liquid nitrogen vapor phase. Analytical flow cytometry was used to check the purity and quantity of each magnetically sorted T cell population. Genomic DNA was isolated from each sorted fraction and quantified by UV absorbance on a Nanodrop 2000c. TCR CDR3 regions were amplified from genomic DNA by multiplex PCR using the deep immunoSEQ assay. Genomic DNA extracted from each cell subset was distributed evenly over all wells of several immunoSEQ 96-well plates, and each plate served as one replicate. Each replicate PCR for sorted subsets received approximately 200 ng genomic DNA, equal to about 30,000 T cell genomes. Purified libraries were measured with a Qubit 3.0 fluorometer, size-checked on a Bioanalyzer 2100, and measured again with the KAPA Library Quantification kit. Every immunoSEQ 96-well plate was sequenced on a separate single-read 150-cycle Illumina NextSeq 550 flow cell. The paper's data handling went like this. Because the immunoSEQ output included only junctional sequences and no quality scores, the filtering could not be the same as the filtering used for full-length reads. To assign V/J genes and CDR3, sequences were annotated using PyIR, a Python wrapper for IgBLAST v1.9, with IMGT germline references. Reads were filtered out if the reads had weak V/J assignments (E-value above 1e-6), no CDR3, stop codons, out-of-frame junctions, or ambiguous translated residues. V3J clonotypes were defined by identical inferred V gene, J gene, and CDR3 amino acid sequence. To compute the percentage overlap between repertoires, the number of shared unique clonotypes was divided by the size of the smaller repertoire. Repertoire richness was assessed with RTK rarefaction, the Chao1 estimator, and Recon v2.1 estimates of unobserved clonotypes. Generation probabilities for all TCRbeta clonotypes obtained by the gDNA method from a few donors were computed using OLGA. TCRdb carries this immuneACCESS record with in-frame sequences only. Its versions omit some clonotypes, under half of them owing to an unresolved V gene in the studies checked, with the rest unexplained. That table is the source of V, J and clone size, and D and trimming were worked out from the DNA. This sample holds nearly 750,000 clones; 55% to 75% were observed only once. In total, the top ten clones hold around 1.7% of the sample.

Trimming takes 6 bases off V and 2 bases off J; junction bases not matched to a gene: 9. CDR1 SGHVS and CDR2 FQNEAQ were looked up in the germline V gene. Measured from the cysteine to the phenylalanine, the CDR3 is 15 residues long. This entry keeps only the CDR3 DNA: 45 bases, framed from base 1. With respect to this clone: This receptor's antigen is unknown. No per-base quality is available; no much larger clone lies one base away.

Sequenced sample: memory CD4+ T cells sorted from blood. The cell subset or site tag for this specimen amounts to: CD45RA-negative fraction. Recombination connected TRBV7-8 to TRBJ2-7; 8 bases in the middle match TRBD2. This receptor was taken from a woman aged 25-40 years in good health. The CDR3 amino acid sequence is: CASRAGTRPTYEQYF. At the DNA level, the sequence is TGTGCCAGCAGAGCCGGGACTAGGCCCACCTACGAGCAGTACTTC.